The present TCR beta chain was sequenced within a study of T-cell memory formation after mild COVID-19. TCRdb redid the calling of the 5' RACE reads with MiXCR, one entry per CDR3 protein. The table lists around 300,000 distinct CDR3 sequences, roughly 15% of them singletons. V was cut by 4 bases and J by 11 bases, with 18 bases left in between. This CDR3 has 15 residues. Germline V gives CDR1 LGHDT, CDR2 YNNKEL (reference sequence). What was sequenced was PBMCs or a T cell subset sorted from them (not recorded which). The J gene is TRBJ1-6, the V gene TRBV3-1; D perhaps matches TRBD1 (6 bases). This receptor was taken from a man aged 18-30 years who had mild COVID-19 (a few samples of this study predate the infection). Cell type and time point are not known. The CDR3 bases are TGTGCCAGCAGCCGACCTGGGGGCCCGCTAACACCCCTCCACTTT. Its protein is CASSRPGGPLTPLHF.